This T cell receptor beta chain was recovered during a study of T cell responses to AZD1222 COVID-19 vaccine. The repertoire was sequenced with immunoSEQ multiplex PCR; TCRdb's copy has only in-frame clones and lacks some. Found here are some 52,000 clones, about 87% of them singletons; the top ten hold roughly 2.5%. Comment on this clone: The antigen is undetermined.

The study pooled second doses at about 4 or about 12 weeks. This CDR3 is built from 14 residues. Germline values: CDR1 MNHEY, CDR2 SMNVEV (reference sequence). V was shortened by 2 bases and J by 8 bases, with 13 bases between the two germline ends. Whole-study findings and limits: Spike regions recognized by vaccine-associated CD4 TCRs spanned the protein, led by 160-218 and 743-854. Most donors were white British, females outnumbered males, and clonal diversity was possibly underestimated.

The input for sequencing was peripheral blood, taken 28 days after the second AZD1222 dose. The TCR sequence derives from an adult who received the AZD1222 COVID-19 vaccine. V and J are TRBV27 and TRBJ1-5, with unresolved D. CDR3 nucleotide sequence: TGTGCCAGCAGTTTACGAGCCGGAGGCGAGCCCCAGCATTTT. Encoded protein: CASSLRAGGEPQHF.